A single count supports the clone carrying this T cell receptor (beta chain). Its target is not known. This record comes from a study of shared clonotypes between healthy human individuals. Study-wide background: Each donor contributed plates that comprised three CD4 naive, three CD4 memory, two CD8 naive and one CD8 memory.

The CDR3 length is 12 residues. Germline V CDR1 and CDR2: MDHEN, SYDVKM. Trimming pared 4 bases from V and 5 bases from J, leaving 6 bases between. The assay used deep level. Here immunoSEQ multiplex PCR was the method, and the copy in TCRdb shows in-frame clones only, minus some. Of more than 1,200,000 clones in the sample, 97% to 99% were seen once. Study-level points and caveats: Non-shared clonotypes showed lower generation probabilities than clonotypes common to all four donors. What naive subsets generally showed was a larger estimated richness than memory subsets showed.

This chain connects TRBV28 to TRBJ1-5, with D uncertain. The specimen was naive CD4+ T cells sorted from blood. Regarding subset: CD45RA+ positively selected. The clonotype was recovered from a man aged 25 to 40 in good health. The CDR3 region has the DNA TGTGCCAGCAGTTCCCCTTATCAGCCCCAGCATTTT. Protein product: CASSSPYQPQHF.